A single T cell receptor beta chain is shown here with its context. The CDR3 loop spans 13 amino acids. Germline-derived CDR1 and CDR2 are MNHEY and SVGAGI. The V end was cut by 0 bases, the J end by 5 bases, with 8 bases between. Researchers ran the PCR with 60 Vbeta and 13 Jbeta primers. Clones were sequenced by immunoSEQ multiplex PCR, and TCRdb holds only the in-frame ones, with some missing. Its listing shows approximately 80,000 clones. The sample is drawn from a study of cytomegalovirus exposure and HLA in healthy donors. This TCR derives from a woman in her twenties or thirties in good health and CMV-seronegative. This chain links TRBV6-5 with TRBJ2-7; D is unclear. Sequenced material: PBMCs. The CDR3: CASSYSTFDEQYF. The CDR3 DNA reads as TGTGCCAGCAGTTACTCTACATTCGACGAGCAGTACTTC.